Below are 9 T cell receptor beta chains sequenced from a single sample in a study of T cells after yellow fever vaccination (dated 2019 in TCRdb). This specimen's treatment or condition label, interpreted: live attenuated yellow fever vaccine strain. The library was generated by 5' RACE. Sequencing relied on an Illumina NovaSeq 6000. The public reads were reanalyzed by TCRdb: fastp trimming at Q25, MiXCR alignment, in-frame beta chains only. Duplicate CDR3 protein sequences are folded into a single record with the most common DNA and genes. Counted in this sample were some 340,000 distinct CDR3 sequences; about 10% of them appeared once. The ten largest clones represent approximately 3.3% of the sample. The sample here was CD4+ T cells sorted from PBMCs, taken 45 days after the yellow fever booster vaccination. These receptors were obtained from a man aged 18 to 30 who received the YFV17D yellow fever vaccine.

This clonotype was found a few times. This chain links TRBV4-3 with TRBJ2-3; a possible D gene is TRBD1 (5 bases). This CDR3 is 15 amino acids long. Germline V lookup: CDR1 LGHNA, CDR2 YSLEER. Trimming took 0 bases from V and 4 from J, leaving 11 bases between them. CDR3 protein: CASSQEVQGADTQYF. In nucleotides, the CDR3 is TGCGCCAGCAGCCAAGAGGTCCAGGGTGCAGATACGCAGTATTTT.

The CDR3, as DNA: TGTGCCAGCAGTTACTCCTATAATGACAATGAGCAGTTCTTC. Protein sequence: CASSYSYNDNEQFF. The gene calls are TRBV6-2 or TRBV6-3 and TRBJ2-1, with D hard to call. CDR3 length: 14 amino acids. Per germline, CDR1 MNHEY and CDR2 SVGEGT. Trimming left V 0 bases short and J 5 bases short, with 8 bases between.

This clonotype was picked up a small number of times. The chain carries TRBV20-1 and TRBJ1-1, with 8 positions matching TRBD1. CDR3 length: 14 residues. CDR1 and CDR2 from the germline V gene are DFQATT and SNEGSKA (reference sequence). The junction had 9 bases not matched to a gene; V was cut back by 5 bases and J by 4 bases. The CDR3 loop reads CSAARHTGGTEAFF. The DNA of the CDR3 is TGCAGTGCTGCCCGACATACAGGGGGCACTGAAGCTTTCTTT.

This clonotype was detected many times. V usage is TRBV5-5 and J usage is TRBJ2-1; 10 bases are a match to TRBD1. V lost 2 bases to trimming and J lost 8 bases; unmatched junction nucleotides: 7. Germline loops: CDR1 SGHKS, CDR2 YYEKEE (reference sequence). The CDR3 spans 15 residues. CDR3 bases: TGTGCCAGCAGCTTCAGTTGGGACAGGGGCGATGAGCAGTTCTTC. Translated: CASSFSWDRGDEQFF.

This clonotype came up a few times. The gene calls are TRBV13 and TRBJ1-1, with 7 bases that match TRBD1. CDR3 length: 15 residues. V trimming: 2 bases; J trimming: 3 bases; junction bases outside the gene matches: 6. Looked up from germline, CDR1 is PRHDT and CDR2 is FYEKMQ (reference sequence). The CDR3 protein is CASSLYDRADTEAFF. CDR3 DNA sequence: TGTGCCAGCAGCTTATATGACAGGGCGGACACTGAAGCTTTCTTT.

The chain couples TRBV6-5 to TRBJ2-2; D unclear. The ends were cut back, 5 bases at V and 2 bases at J, with 9 bases in the middle. Germline-derived CDR1 and CDR2 are MNHEY and SVGAGI. The CDR3 runs 14 residues. The CDR3 here is CASSASPNTGELFF. Written as DNA, the CDR3 is TGTGCCAGCAGTGCCAGCCCAAACACCGGGGAGCTGTTTTTT.

This clonotype was detected only a few times. The CDR3 region is CASSLFGQGKETQYF. The CDR3 DNA is TGTGCCAGCAGCCTTTTCGGACAGGGTAAAGAGACCCAGTACTTC. The chain is built from TRBV7-3 and TRBJ2-5; 8 positions agree with TRBD1. The CDR3 is made up of 15 amino acids. The ends lost 5 bases at V and 3 bases at J; junction bases unmatched: 8. Germline values: CDR1 SGHTA, CDR2 FQGTGA.

This clonotype was counted many times. The chain couples TRBV27 to TRBJ2-2; a possible D gene is TRBD1 (7 bases). Per germline, CDR1 MNHEY and CDR2 SMNVEV (reference sequence). V dropped 8 bases and J dropped 0 bases, with 10 bases sitting between them. The CDR3 loop spans 14 amino acids. In nucleotides, the CDR3 is TGTGCCAGCCGCGGGACAGCGAACACCGGGGAGCTGTTTTTT. Encoded protein: CASRGTANTGELFF.

This clonotype was detected only a few times. The V and J genes are TRBV11-2 and TRBJ1-1; TRBD1 is a possible D gene (6 bases). V was clipped by 6 bases and J by 4 bases, with 18 bases between them. The germline CDR1 and CDR2 sequences are SGHAT and FQNNGV. The CDR3 sequence is 15 residues long. CDR3 residues: CASRSTGKRSTEAFF. DNA for the CDR3: TGTGCCAGCAGATCCACAGGGAAGAGGAGCACTGAAGCTTTCTTT.